This TCR beta chain was retrieved from a study of T cells in women clearing cervical HPV infection. Study at large: Case blood drawn at lesion detection; control blood after infection cleared. Only a few women had HLA typing results available.

Note on this clone: With the read ending 3 residues before the CDR3 end, the germline J gene is used to fill in that end.

Germline assignment: CDR1 SNHLY and CDR2 FYNNEI. J lost 2 bases, V lost 7 bases, and 9 bases had no gene match. CDR3 length: 16 amino acids. TCRdb keeps only in-frame clones here, not all; method: immunoSEQ multiplex PCR. The table for this sample gives more than 30,000 clones. Sequencing used blood buffy coat. The TCR comes from a woman aged 18-70 years with a cervical HPV16 infection that either progressed to CIN3+ or cleared (not recorded which). The chain links TRBV2 to TRBJ2-1; 9 bases agree with TRBD2. The CDR3 bases that were read are TGTGCCAGCATCGCGGGGGGGCGGGGGACCTACAATGAG. It yields the protein CASIAGGRGTYNE. In full, the CDR3 is CASIAGGRGTYNEQFF.